The text below deals with one TCR beta chain. No antigen is known for it. This entry comes from a study of blood T cells in healthy people across ages. With a J-beta primer mix and a sample-barcoded 5' primer, a second PCR ran roughly 6 to 11 cycles. TCRdb redid the calling of the 5' RACE reads with MiXCR, one entry per CDR3 protein. The data hold about 1.1 million distinct CDR3 sequences, with roughly two fifths observed a single time. CDR3 length equals 15 residues. The V segment lost 1 base and the J segment 5 bases; nucleotides outside the gene matches: 5. CDR1 is LGHNA, CDR2 YSLEER, per germline. Study findings and constraints: A roughly linear fall in TCR beta diversity per million T cells was seen with increasing age.

The sample consisted of blood. This TCR came from a man between 18 and 35 years old in good health. V and J are TRBV4-3 and TRBJ2-1; TRBD2 matches 7 bases. DNA of the CDR3: TGCGCCAGCAGCCAAGGACTAGCAGCAAACAATGAGCAGTTCTTC. This gives the protein CASSQGLAANNEQFF.